Below, 27 T cell receptor beta chains from the same sample are listed, as sequenced in a study of shared clonotypes between healthy human individuals. Here immunoSEQ multiplex PCR was the method, and the copy in TCRdb shows in-frame clones only, minus some. The sample lists some 1,100,000 clones, 75% to 80% occurring once. The sample taken for sequencing was memory CD4+ T cells from PBMCs. Subset reported: CD45RA-negative fraction. These receptors were taken from a young man in good health. Some clones in this sample may be carry-over from other donors' samples.

The V gene is TRBV28, the J gene TRBJ2-3; 9 bases fit TRBD1. V was clipped by 5 bases and J by 4 bases; unmatched bases: 13. The CDR3 is 17 residues long. Germline V CDR1 and CDR2: MDHEN, SYDVKM. The CDR3 region is CASSPPKGQGSADTQYF. CDR3 DNA sequence: TGTGCCAGCAGTCCACCGAAAGGACAGGGGTCGGCAGATACGCAGTATTTT.

Written as DNA, the CDR3 is TGTGCCAGCAGTTACGAGCAGCAGACCTCCTATGGCTACACCTTC. This sequence encodes CASSYEQQTSYGYTF. This chain uses TRBV6-6 with TRBJ1-2, with no clear D. This CDR3 has 15 residues. Germline V lookup: CDR1 MNHNY, CDR2 SVGAGI (reference sequence). Trimming shortened V by 2 bases and J by 4 bases, and 14 bases separated the two germline ends.

The gene calls are TRBV27 and TRBJ2-1; 7 positions agree with TRBD2. V trimming: 4 bases; J trimming: 5 bases; junction bases outside the gene matches: 11. Germline V CDR1 and CDR2: MNHEY, SMNVEV (reference sequence). The CDR3 is 16 amino acids. This CDR3 reads CASSWKRDYFDNEQFF. In DNA, the CDR3 is TGTGCCAGCAGTTGGAAGCGGGACTATTTCGACAATGAGCAGTTCTTC.

J is TRBJ1-4 and V is TRBV5-1; D uncertain. Trimming took 4 bases from V and 8 from J, leaving 12 bases between them. CDR3 length equals 13 residues. Germline assignment: CDR1 SGHRS and CDR2 YFSETQ. The CDR3 here is CASSRSNNEKLFF. CDR3 bases: TGCGCCAGCAGCCGATCCAATAACGAAAAACTGTTTTTT.

This rearrangement joins TRBV29-1 to TRBJ2-3, with 13 bases fitting TRBD2. The CDR3 runs to 14 residues. The V gene's germline CDR1 is SQVTM and CDR2 ANQGSEA. V lost 7 bases, J lost 0 bases, and 1 base stayed unmatched. CDR3 region: CSGTSGGSTDTQYF. Here the CDR3 DNA reads TGCAGCGGGACTAGCGGGGGTAGCACAGATACGCAGTATTTT.

This clone was detected only a few times. Other DNA sequences in the sample encode the same CDR3. This chain links TRBV5-1 with TRBJ2-1; the match to TRBD1 covers 7 bases. Trimming removed 2 bases from V and 0 bases from J; junction bases left unmatched: 5. This CDR3 spans 16 amino acids. Per germline, CDR1 SGHRS and CDR2 YFSETQ. The CDR3 DNA is TGCGCCAGCAGCTTAAGACAGGGAAGCTCCTACAATGAGCAGTTCTTC. Encoded protein: CASSLRQGSSYNEQFF.

In regard to this clone: A much larger clone lies one base from this, so it may be a read error. The CDR3 spells CASSSGPGNGHTF. As DNA, the CDR3 is TGCGCCAGCAGCTCGGGACCCGGTAATGGCCACACCTTC. The genes are TRBV5-1 and TRBJ1-2; possible D gene TRBD1, 5 bases. The length of the CDR3 is 13 residues. Germline values: CDR1 SGHRS, CDR2 YFSETQ.

A word on this clone: Since no conserved phenylalanine or tryptophan closes the CDR3, a read error is the likely cause. The CDR3 nucleotides are TGCGCCAGCAGCGGGCCTTTAGTTTCCTCCTACGAGCAGTACCTC. Translation: CASSGPLVSSYEQYL. The chain is built from TRBV5-1 and TRBJ2-7; D gene ambiguous. The germline CDR1 and CDR2 sequences are SGHRS and YFSETQ. Trimming left V 4 bases short and J 0 bases short, with 14 bases between. The CDR3 spans 15 residues.

This clone was counted only a few times. The chain carries TRBV19 and TRBJ2-1; 10 positions match TRBD2. CDR1 LNHDA and CDR2 SQIVND come from the germline V gene (reference sequence). This CDR3 spans 15 amino acids. V lost 8 bases to trimming and J lost 4 bases; unmatched junction nucleotides: 8. For the CDR3, the DNA is TGTGCCAGTGCCCCAGCGGGAGGGTTATACAATGAGCAGTTCTTC. This encodes CASAPAGGLYNEQFF.

The chain employs TRBV5-1 and TRBJ2-7; the match to TRBD2 covers 13 bases. The CDR3 loop spans 15 amino acids. CDR1 SGHRS and CDR2 YFSETQ come from the germline V gene. V lost 3 bases to trimming and J lost 5 bases; unmatched junction nucleotides: 5. CDR3 sequence: CASSSLAGGPHEQYF. DNA of the CDR3: TGCGCCAGCAGCTCACTAGCGGGAGGGCCCCACGAGCAGTACTTC.

The CDR3 protein is CASSSGAGYTF. The DNA of the CDR3 is TGTGCCAGCAGTTCCGGAGCTGGCTACACCTTC. J is TRBJ1-2 and V is TRBV27; no reliable D call. Germline CDR1 and CDR2: MNHEY and SMNVEV (reference sequence). The CDR3 totals 11 residues. The V and J ends lost 4 bases and 7 bases respectively, with 7 bases between them.

V gene TRBV29-1 combines with J gene TRBJ1-3, with no clear D. The CDR3 covers 15 residues. V lost 7 bases and J 0 bases, leaving 16 bases between the germline ends. Germline V gives CDR1 SQVTM, CDR2 ANQGSEA. As DNA, the CDR3 is TGCAGCGCCATCGGACGCTGGAGCTCTGGAAACACCATATATTTT. Encoded protein: CSAIGRWSSGNTIYF.

The CDR3 is CASSRWGGGNQPQHF. In nucleotides, the CDR3 is TGTGCCAGCAGTAGATGGGGTGGAGGCAATCAGCCCCAGCATTTT. The chain is built from TRBV2 and TRBJ1-5; D unresolved. The CDR3 is 15 amino acids. Germline V gives CDR1 SNHLY, CDR2 FYNNEI. V lost 5 bases and J lost 2, with 13 bases in between.

V and J are TRBV7-2 and TRBJ2-1, with 7 bases identical to TRBD2. With 0 bases clipped from V and 13 bases from J, the junction kept 9 bases outside the gene matches. The CDR3 covers 14 residues. The germline V gene has CDR1 SGHTA and CDR2 FQGNSA. The CDR3 region has the DNA TGTGCCAGCAGCTTAGCGTCTAGCGGAGGGCGACAGTTCTTC. It codes for CASSLASSGGRQFF. The whole variable domain, filled in from reference TRBV7-2 and TRBJ2-1, reads GAGVSQSPSNKVTEKGKDVELRCDPISGHTALYWYRQSLGQGLEFLIYFQGNSAPDKSGLPSDRFSAERTGGSVSTLTIQRTQQEDSAVYLCASSLASSGGRQFFGPGTRLTVL.

Ten or more counts support this clone. The chain couples TRBV5-6 to TRBJ1-2; D ambiguous. The germline V and J ends were trimmed by 2 bases and 0 bases, with 17 bases remaining between them. The CDR3 is made up of 17 amino acids. Germline values: CDR1 SGHDT, CDR2 YYEEEE. The CDR3 sequence is CASSFREVDPSNYGYTF. CDR3 DNA sequence: TGTGCCAGCAGCTTCCGGGAAGTAGATCCCTCTAACTATGGCTACACCTTC.

The chain carries TRBV5-4 and TRBJ2-5; the D call may be TRBD1 or TRBD2 (6 bases each). This CDR3 is built from 16 residues. Germline V lookup: CDR1 SGHNT, CDR2 YYREEE (reference sequence). V was pared by 1 base and J by 4 bases, with 17 bases between. CDR3 in DNA: TGTGCCAGCAGCTTGCGGACAGCGGGTGGGGGAGAGACCCAGTACTTC. It translates to CASSLRTAGGGETQYF.

The V gene is TRBV25-1, the J gene TRBJ2-2; no firm D call. The CDR3 totals 15 residues. CDR1 is MGHDK and CDR2 is SYGVNS in the germline V gene. The ends were cut back, 5 bases at V and 0 bases at J, with 10 bases in the middle. CDR3 sequence (DNA): TGTGCCAGCAGTTCTAGGGAAACGAACACCGGGGAGCTGTTTTTT. Translated: CASSSRETNTGELFF.

DNA for the CDR3: TGCGCCAGCAGCCGCGCTCAGACAGGGATCAATCAGCCCCAGCATTTT. Translated: CASSRAQTGINQPQHF. The V and J genes are TRBV4-1 and TRBJ1-5, with TRBD1 matching 7 bases. The J segment lost 3 bases and the V segment lost 4 bases, leaving 9 bases of the junction unmatched. Germline assignment: CDR1 MGHRA and CDR2 YSYEKL. CDR3 length equals 16 residues.

J is TRBJ2-5 and V is TRBV7-2; perhaps TRBD1 as D (5 bases). The CDR3 is 16 amino acids. Trimming left V 1 base short and J 5 bases short, with 17 bases between. Germline V gene sequence: CDR1 SGHTA, CDR2 FQGNSA. The CDR3 coding sequence is TGTGCCAGCAGCTTAGTAGGGGTCTTGGGCGCGGAGACCCAGTACTTC. Its protein is CASSLVGVLGAETQYF.

In its sample, this clone was seen once. This chain uses TRBV15 with TRBJ2-7; D is possibly TRBD2 (6 bases). V lost 3 bases and J 5 bases, leaving 23 bases between the germline ends. Germline CDR1 LNHNV, CDR2 YYDKDF (reference sequence). This CDR3 has 17 amino acids. Here the CDR3 DNA reads TGTGCCACCAGCAGCGGGGTAGGGACTCTCGGTAGAAACGAGCAGTACTTC. Translation: CATSSGVGTLGRNEQYF.

This clone has only a few counts. The chain joins TRBV7-2 to TRBJ1-1; tentatively, D is TRBD1 (5 bases). CDR3 length equals 14 residues. Germline CDR1 and CDR2: SGHTA and FQGNSA. Trimming shortened V by 2 bases and J by 5 bases, and 12 bases separated the two germline ends. The CDR3 nucleotides are TGTGCCAGCAGCTTACTGGGGGGAGGGACTGAAGCTTTCTTT. It is translated as CASSLLGGGTEAFF.

The chain employs TRBV5-1 and TRBJ2-2, with D unclear. This CDR3 comprises 15 residues. V lost 6 bases, J lost 0 bases, and 12 bases lay in between. Germline CDR1 and CDR2: SGHRS and YFSETQ. As DNA, the CDR3 is TGCGCCAGCACCATACAGCCGTCGAACACCGGGGAGCTGTTTTTT. Translated: CASTIQPSNTGELFF.

The V call is TRBV19, the J call TRBJ1-5, with 8 bases aligning to TRBD1. Germline CDR1 and CDR2: LNHDA and SQIVND (reference sequence). This CDR3 spans 18 amino acids. Trimming cost V 5 bases and J 2 bases; bases outside gene matches: 14. CDR3 sequence (DNA): TGTGCCAGTAGTGAGGACAGGGAGAGGGATTATGGCAATCAGCCCCAGCATTTT. Translating gives CASSEDRERDYGNQPQHF. Based on the CDR3 plus reference TRBV19 and TRBJ1-5, the full variable domain is DGGITQSPKYLFRKEGQNVTLSCEQNLNHDAMYWYRQDPGQGLRLIYYSQIVNDFQKGDIAEGYSVSREKKESFPLTVTSAQKNPTAFYLCASSEDRERDYGNQPQHFGDGTRLSIL.

This rearrangement joins TRBV18 to TRBJ2-7; tentative D call: TRBD1 (6 bases). The CDR3 length is 15 residues. V was pared by 3 bases and J by 6 bases, with 18 bases between. Germline CDR1 is KGHSH and CDR2 is LQKENI. This chain's CDR3 is CASSPNPQGLSEQYF. The CDR3 DNA follows: TGTGCCAGCTCACCCAATCCCCAGGGGCTAAGCGAGCAGTACTTC.

The CDR3 DNA is TGTGCCAGCAGTGACGTCACGAAGACAGACACCGGGGAGCTGTTTTTT. Protein product: CASSDVTKTDTGELFF. The chain combines TRBV6-1 with TRBJ2-2; D is possibly TRBD1 (5 bases). Trimming cost V 3 bases and J 3 bases, with 14 bases left between them. The germline V gene encodes CDR1 MNHNS and CDR2 SASEGT. The CDR3 contains 16 residues.

This clone was counted only a few times. This rearrangement joins TRBV30 to TRBJ2-7, with D possibly being TRBD1 (6 bases). This CDR3 is built from 13 residues. Trimming removed 5 bases at V and 3 bases at J, with 14 bases between. Germline-derived CDR1 and CDR2 are GTSNPN and SVGIG (reference sequence). The CDR3 loop reads CAWQGGRNYEQYF. Here the CDR3 DNA reads TGTGCCTGGCAAGGGGGACGGAACTACGAGCAGTACTTC.

Of note for this clone: This specimen includes other DNA sequences encoding the same CDR3. The chain carries TRBV7-2 and TRBJ1-2, with D unresolved. Germline V gives CDR1 SGHTA, CDR2 FQGNSA. V dropped 2 bases and J dropped 4 bases, with 8 bases sitting between them. The CDR3 consists of 13 residues. DNA of the CDR3: TGTGCCAGCAGCTTATCTGGGCCCTATGGCTACACCTTC. Translation gives CASSLSGPYGYTF.